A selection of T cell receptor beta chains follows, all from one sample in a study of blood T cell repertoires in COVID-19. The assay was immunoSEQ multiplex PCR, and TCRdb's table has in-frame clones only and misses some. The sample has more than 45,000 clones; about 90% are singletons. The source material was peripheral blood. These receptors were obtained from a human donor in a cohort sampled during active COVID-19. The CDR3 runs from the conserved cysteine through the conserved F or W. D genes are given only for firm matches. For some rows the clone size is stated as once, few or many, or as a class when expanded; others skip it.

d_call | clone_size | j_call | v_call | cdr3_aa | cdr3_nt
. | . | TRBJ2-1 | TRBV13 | CASSQRQDTPKRNEQFF | TGTGCCAGCAGCCAGCGACAGGACACACCCAAGCGCAATGAGCAGTTCTTC
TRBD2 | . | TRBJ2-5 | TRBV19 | CASSIASGVLQETQYF | TGTGCCAGTAGTATAGCTAGCGGGGTTCTCCAAGAGACCCAGTACTTC
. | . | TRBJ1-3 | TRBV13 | CASSSVRGGGISGNTIYF | TGTGCCAGCAGCTCCGTGCGGGGGGGCGGCATCTCTGGAAACACCATATATTTT
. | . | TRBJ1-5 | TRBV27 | CASSSGQYSNQPQHF | TGTGCCAGCAGCTCCGGACAGTATAGCAATCAGCCCCAGCATTTT
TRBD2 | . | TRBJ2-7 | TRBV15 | CATSEAGDLSYEQYF | TGTGCCACCAGCGAAGCGGGGGACCTCTCCTACGAGCAGTACTTC
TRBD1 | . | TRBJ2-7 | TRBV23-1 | CAGRDRETYEQYF | TGCGCCGGACGGGACAGGGAGACCTACGAGCAGTACTTC
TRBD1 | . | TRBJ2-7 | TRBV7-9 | CASSSVRQGRAYF | TGTGCCAGCAGCTCCGTTCGACAGGGTAGGGCGTACTTC
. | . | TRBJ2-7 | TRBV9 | CASSVEGAGDYEQYF | TGTGCCAGCAGCGTAGAGGGAGCAGGGGACTACGAGCAGTACTTC
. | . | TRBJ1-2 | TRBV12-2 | CASRPRDTGYTF | TGTGCAAGTCGCCCGAGGGACACTGGGTACACCTTC
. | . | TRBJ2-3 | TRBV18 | CASSPSPGSFSTDTQYF | TGTGCCAGCTCACCATCTCCGGGGTCCTTCAGCACAGATACGCAGTATTTT
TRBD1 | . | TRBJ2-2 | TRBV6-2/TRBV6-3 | CASSYWTGGSGELFF | TGTGCCAGCAGCTATTGGACAGGGGGCAGCGGGGAGCTGTTTTTT
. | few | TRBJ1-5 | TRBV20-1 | CSARTDRSAHF | TGCAGTGCTCGGACAGACAGGTCTGCGCATTTT
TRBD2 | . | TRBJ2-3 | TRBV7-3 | CASSSSGAGDTQYF | TGTGCCAGCAGCTCTAGCGGGGCCGGGGATACGCAGTATTTT
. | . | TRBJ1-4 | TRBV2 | CASLRGTNEKLFF | TGTGCCAGCCTCAGGGGAACTAATGAAAAACTGTTTTTT
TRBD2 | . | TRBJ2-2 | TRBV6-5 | CASTRAGGNTGELFF | TGTGCCAGCACCCGAGCGGGGGGGAACACCGGGGAGCTGTTTTTT
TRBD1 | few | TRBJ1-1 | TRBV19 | CASLTGGWTEAFF | TGTGCCAGTTTGACAGGGGGCTGGACTGAAGCTTTCTTT
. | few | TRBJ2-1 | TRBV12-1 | CASIAGTGSFDEQFF | TGTGCCAGCATCGCCGGGACAGGGTCCTTCGATGAGCAGTTCTTC
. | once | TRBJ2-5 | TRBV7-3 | CASSADSQETQYF | TGTGCCAGCAGCGCGGACAGTCAAGAGACCCAGTACTTC
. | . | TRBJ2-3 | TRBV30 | CAWSVAYTQYF | TGTGCCTGGAGTGTAGCTTATACGCAGTATTTT
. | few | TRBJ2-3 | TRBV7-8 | CASSPVNIQYF | TGTGCCAGCAGCCCAGTGAATATACAGTATTTT
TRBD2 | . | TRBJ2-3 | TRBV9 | CASSVSSGGTDTQYF | TGTGCCAGCAGCGTCTCTAGCGGAGGCACAGATACGCAGTATTTT
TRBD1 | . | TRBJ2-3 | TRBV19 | CASSIGDSPDTQYF | TGTGCCAGTAGTATAGGGGACAGTCCAGATACGCAGTATTTT
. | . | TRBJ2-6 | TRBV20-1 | CSASYGRSGANVLTF | TGCAGTGCTAGTTATGGGCGCTCTGGGGCCAACGTCCTGACTTTC
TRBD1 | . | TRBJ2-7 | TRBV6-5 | CASSYSAQGAYEQYF | TGTGCCAGCAGTTACTCGGCTCAGGGGGCCTACGAGCAGTACTTC
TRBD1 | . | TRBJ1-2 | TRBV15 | CATSSGTGGYGYTF | TGTGCCACCAGCAGCGGGACAGGGGGATATGGCTACACCTTC
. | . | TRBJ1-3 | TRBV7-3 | CASSRTGGAGNTIYF | TGTGCCAGCAGCCGAACTGGGGGGGCTGGAAACACCATATATTTT
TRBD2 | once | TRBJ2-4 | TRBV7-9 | CASSQGRGAENIQYF | TGTGCCAGCAGCCAAGGGCGGGGGGCGGAAAACATTCAGTACTTC
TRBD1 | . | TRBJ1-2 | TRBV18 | CASSPRTGGNYGYTF | TGTGCCAGCTCCCCCCGGACAGGGGGGAACTATGGCTACACCTTC
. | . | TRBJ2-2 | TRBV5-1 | CASRIQDTGELFF | TGCGCCAGCAGGATACAGGACACCGGGGAGCTGTTTTTT
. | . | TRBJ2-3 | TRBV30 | CAWSKGGRNTDTQYF | TGTGCCTGGAGTAAGGGGGGGCGTAACACAGATACGCAGTATTTT
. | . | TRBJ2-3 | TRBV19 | CASTGRVPDTQYF | TGTGCCAGTACTGGCAGGGTGCCAGATACGCAGTATTTT
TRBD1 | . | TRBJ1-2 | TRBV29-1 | CSVVGGQGTHGYTF | TGCAGCGTTGTAGGAGGACAGGGTACCCATGGCTACACCTTC
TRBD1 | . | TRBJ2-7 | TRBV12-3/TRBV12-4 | CASRTGGDEQYF | TGTGCCAGCAGGACAGGGGGTGACGAGCAGTACTTC
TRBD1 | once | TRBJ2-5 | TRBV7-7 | CASSLGQGAQETQYF | TGTGCTAGCAGCTTAGGACAGGGGGCCCAAGAGACCCAGTACTTC
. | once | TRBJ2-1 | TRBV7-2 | CASSLATVDYNEQFF | TGTGCCAGCAGCTTAGCGACAGTGGACTACAATGAGCAGTTCTTC
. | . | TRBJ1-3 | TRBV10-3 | CAISESNRGSGYF | TGTGCCATCAGTGAGTCGAATCGGGGGTCAGGATATTTT
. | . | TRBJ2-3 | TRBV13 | CASSPGRGAPGWYF | TGTGCCAGCAGCCCCGGACGGGGGGCCCCGGGATGGTATTTT